Following are 14 T cell receptor beta chains from one sample sequenced in a study of early T cells in non-severe SARS-CoV-2 infection. TCRdb redid the calling of the 5' RACE reads with MiXCR, one entry per CDR3 protein. The sample lists 40,000 to 55,000 distinct CDR3 sequences; around 7.7% were seen once. The sequencing input was whole blood. The receptors shown here come from an adult who was a healthcare worker with PCR-confirmed SARS-CoV-2 infection or an uninfected control (not recorded which).

In this sample, this clonotype turned up many times. The CDR3, as DNA: TGCAGTGCTAGAGCGACACCGGGGACTGAAGCTTTCTTT. This codes for CSARATPGTEAFF. The rearrangement joins TRBV20-1 to TRBJ1-1; no definite D call. The ends were cut back, 1 base at V and 5 bases at J, with 11 bases in the middle. Per the germline V gene, CDR1 is DFQATT and CDR2 is SNEGSKA (reference sequence). The CDR3 is made up of 13 amino acids.

This clonotype has ten or more counts. This chain connects TRBV12-3 or TRBV12-4 to TRBJ2-3, with 7 bases lining up with TRBD2. The CDR3 length is 14 residues. The J segment lost 5 bases and the V segment lost 7 bases, leaving 9 bases of the junction unmatched. The CDR3 DNA reads TGTGCCAGCAATCTTCAGGGCGGGGGAGATACGCAGTATTTT. Amino acids: CASNLQGGGDTQYF.

There are a few counts of this clonotype. The rearrangement uses TRBV11-2 and TRBJ2-2; D unresolved. The V gene lost 1 base and the J gene lost 6 bases, with 3 bases spanning the gap. This CDR3 has 12 residues. CDR1 and CDR2 (germline): SGHAT, FQNNGV. Here the CDR3 DNA reads TGTGCCAGCAGCTTAGGGGCCGGGGAGCTGTTTTTT. This translates into CASSLGAGELFF.

This clonotype was detected only a few times. This chain links TRBV6-2 or TRBV6-3 with TRBJ2-4, with TRBD2 as a possible D gene (5 bases). Between the trimmed V and J ends, which lost 0 bases and 0 bases, there was a span of 9 bases. CDR3 size: 16 residues. Germline V CDR1 and CDR2: MNHEY, SVGEGT. The CDR3 DNA reads as TGTGCCAGCAGTTACTCGGGCGGACTAGCCAAAAACATTCAGTACTTC. As protein: CASSYSGGLAKNIQYF.

The chain couples TRBV19 to TRBJ2-2, with D perhaps TRBD1 or TRBD2 (6 bases each). Germline values: CDR1 LNHDA, CDR2 SQIVND (reference sequence). V shed 3 bases and J shed 0 bases, with 14 bases lying between them. This CDR3 is 17 amino acids long. The CDR3 DNA reads as TGTGCCAGTAGTATTCGTCCGGGGGCTCCGAACACCGGGGAGCTGTTTTTT. It yields the protein CASSIRPGAPNTGELFF.

The chain uses TRBV7-6 and TRBJ1-1, with a weak D call TRBD1 (6 bases). V was shortened by 1 base and J by 0 bases, with 15 bases between the two germline ends. The germline CDR1 and CDR2 sequences are SGHVS and FNYEAQ. The CDR3 runs 17 residues. In nucleotides, the CDR3 is TGTGCCAGCAGCTTAGGAGATTTACAGGGCCTGAACACTGAAGCTTTCTTT. This sequence encodes CASSLGDLQGLNTEAFF.

This clonotype was detected ten times or more. V and J are TRBV21-1 and TRBJ1-3. TRBV21-1 corresponds to a pseudogene. There are 17 residues in the CDR3. The CDR3 protein is CASSKNAVQPSGNTIYF. The DNA for the CDR3 is TGTGCCAGCAGCAAAAACGCGGTTCAGCCCTCTGGAAACACCATATATTTT.

This clonotype was observed a few times. This chain joins TRBV28 and TRBJ2-1, with TRBD2 matching 10 bases. With V trimmed by 5 bases and J by 6 bases, 10 bases remained unmatched. In germline, CDR1 is MDHEN, CDR2 SYDVKM. The CDR3 contains 16 residues. The CDR3 spells CASSPQGAGGLNEQFF. As DNA, the CDR3 is TGTGCCAGCAGTCCCCAGGGAGCGGGGGGGCTCAATGAGCAGTTCTTC. The full variable domain, rest sourced from reference TRBV28 and TRBJ2-1, is DVKVTQSSRYLVKRTGEKVFLECVQDMDHENMFWYRQDPGLGLRLIYFSYDVKMKEKGDIPEGYSVSREKKERFSLILESASTNQTSMYLCASSPQGAGGLNEQFFGPGTRLTVL.

This clonotype was detected ten times or more. This chain uses TRBV12-3 or TRBV12-4 with TRBJ1-6; D is undetermined. The length of the CDR3 is 15 residues. Trimming left V 5 bases short and J 4 bases short, with 12 bases between. The CDR3 DNA reads as TGTGCCAGCAGTCCCGAGGGTTTATATAATTCACCCCTCCACTTT. Encoded protein: CASSPEGLYNSPLHF.

This clonotype was detected a few times. The CDR3: CAISEGELYYGYTF. The DNA for the CDR3 is TGTGCCATCAGTGAGGGGGAGCTTTACTATGGCTACACCTTC. The chain recombines TRBV10-3 with TRBJ1-2, with no clear D. Germline V lookup: CDR1 ENHRY, CDR2 SYGVKD. Trimming removed 2 bases from V and 3 bases from J, with 10 bases in between. This CDR3 is 14 amino acids long.

This clonotype was seen repeatedly, ten times or more. The rearrangement uses TRBV20-1 and TRBJ2-2; D uncertain. From germline, CDR1 is DFQATT and CDR2 SNEGSKA (reference sequence). The CDR3 has 15 amino acids. V lost 4 bases and J 0 bases, leaving 12 bases between the germline ends. The CDR3 region is CSAMGRDTNTGELFF. CDR3 coding DNA: TGCAGTGCTATGGGCCGAGACACGAACACCGGGGAGCTGTTTTTT.

This clonotype was picked up many times. V is TRBV4-1 and J is TRBJ1-1; no clear D gene. The germline V and J ends were trimmed by 1 base and 7 bases, with 10 bases remaining between them. This CDR3 comprises 13 residues. The germline V gene encodes CDR1 MGHRA and CDR2 YSYEKL. CDR3 amino acids: CASSQGWSSEAFF. For the CDR3, the DNA is TGCGCCAGCAGCCAAGGGTGGTCCAGTGAAGCTTTCTTT.

This clonotype was recorded at least ten times. The chain employs TRBV18 and TRBJ1-2; 8 bases match TRBD1. CDR1 is KGHSH, CDR2 LQKENI, per germline. This CDR3 is 11 amino acids long. Unmatched junction bases numbered 4, after V lost 4 bases and J lost 12 bases. The CDR3 region is CASSLDREHTF. CDR3 sequence (DNA): TGTGCCAGCTCACTGGACAGGGAACACACCTTC.

The chain combines TRBV27 with TRBJ1-1, with 8 bases identical to TRBD1. CDR3 length equals 16 residues. The germline gives CDR1 MNHEY, CDR2 SMNVEV (reference sequence). The junction had 9 bases not matched to a gene; V was cut back by 5 bases and J by 1 base. CDR3 sequence reads: CASSRPTGEGNTEAFF. CDR3 DNA: TGTGCCAGCAGTCGACCGACAGGGGAGGGGAACACTGAAGCTTTCTTT.